Each of the 18 T cell receptor beta chains below was sequenced from the same sample in a study of PD-L1 blockade in urothelial cancer. Sequencing used immunoSEQ multiplex PCR; TCRdb keeps in-frame clones, though not all of them. The sample records about 110,000 clones, approximately 86% being singletons. The sequencing here drew on PBMCs, taken around atezolizumab (anti-PD-L1) treatment. The source is a man aged 45-65 years with urothelial cancer.

Regarding this clone: The same CDR3 arises from other DNA sequences in this sample as well. The CDR3 DNA reads as TGTGCCAGCTCACCGACCGGTGACAAAAGCTATGGCTACACCTTC. It codes for CASSPTGDKSYGYTF. The chain recombines TRBV18 with TRBJ1-2; D not resolved. This CDR3 spans 15 amino acids. Per germline, CDR1 KGHSH and CDR2 LQKENI. V lost 3 bases, J lost 4 bases, and 15 bases lay in between.

The chain links TRBV18 to TRBJ1-3; 9 nucleotides agree with TRBD1. The CDR3 covers 16 residues. Trimming cost V 5 bases and J 0 bases; bases outside gene matches: 5. Germline V lookup: CDR1 KGHSH, CDR2 LQKENI. The CDR3 reads CASSRRDRDSGNTIYF. CDR3 bases: TGTGCCAGCTCAAGACGGGACAGGGACTCTGGAAACACCATATATTTT.

This clone was recorded only once. The sample has other DNA sequences that encode this CDR3 too. This chain connects TRBV18 to TRBJ2-5; D is possibly TRBD1 (5 bases). Germline CDR1 reads KGHSH; CDR2 reads LQKENI. The CDR3 totals 13 residues. Deletions cut 2 bases from V and 2 bases from J, with 6 bases between. The CDR3 protein is CASSPGQQETQYF. CDR3 sequence (DNA): TGTGCCAGCTCACCAGGACAACAAGAGACCCAGTACTTC.

The chain has TRBV9 and TRBJ1-2; maybe TRBD1 (6 bases). Germline-derived CDR1 and CDR2 are SGDLS and YYNGEE. V gave up 2 bases and J gave up 4 bases, with 12 bases separating them. CDR3 length: 14 residues. CDR3 coding DNA: TGTGCCAGCAGCGTTGACGCGGACAGCTATGGCTACACCTTC. Translation gives CASSVDADSYGYTF. The whole variable domain, filled in from reference TRBV9 and TRBJ1-2, reads DSGVTQTPKHLITATGQRVTLRCSPRSGDLSVYWYQQSLDQGLQFLIQYYNGEERAKGNILERFSAQQFPDLHSELNLSSLELGDSALYFCASSVDADSYGYTFGSGTRLTVV.

This chain joins TRBV7-9 and TRBJ2-7, with 12 bases matching TRBD2. The CDR3 consists of 14 residues. Trimming at V came to 5 bases and at J to 6 bases, leaving 5 bases not matched to a gene. Germline V CDR1 and CDR2: SEHNR, FQNEAQ (reference sequence). In DNA form, the CDR3 reads TGTGCCAGCAGCCCAGGACTAGCGGGACGCGAGCAGTACTTC. Translated, it gives CASSPGLAGREQYF.

The chain is built from TRBV28 and TRBJ2-7, with 7 bases identical to TRBD1. V lost 4 bases, J lost 3 bases, and 3 bases stayed unmatched. From germline, CDR1 is MDHEN and CDR2 SYDVKM. The CDR3 covers 13 residues. CDR3 sequence: CASSSGGIYEQYF. The CDR3 DNA follows: TGTGCCAGCAGTTCAGGGGGTATCTACGAGCAGTACTTC. Full variable domain (missing parts from reference TRBV28 and TRBJ2-7): DVKVTQSSRYLVKRTGEKVFLECVQDMDHENMFWYRQDPGLGLRLIYFSYDVKMKEKGDIPEGYSVSREKKERFSLILESASTNQTSMYLCASSSGGIYEQYFGPGTRLTVT.

This chain connects TRBV5-5 to TRBJ2-7, with 7 nucleotides matching TRBD1. CDR3 length: 15 residues. CDR1 and CDR2 from the germline V gene are SGHKS and YYEKEE (reference sequence). With 5 bases clipped from V and 0 bases from J, the junction kept 8 bases outside the gene matches. CDR3 amino acids: CASRTERQGSYEQYF. As DNA, the CDR3 is TGTGCCAGCAGGACGGAACGACAGGGCTCCTACGAGCAGTACTTC.

This clone showed up many times. Within the sample, other DNA sequences also encode this same CDR3. The chain combines TRBV28 with TRBJ1-5; tentative D call: TRBD1 (5 bases). CDR1 is MDHEN, CDR2 SYDVKM, per germline. The CDR3 loop spans 15 amino acids. V gave up 6 bases and J gave up 4 bases, with 16 bases separating them. The CDR3 loop is CASRRGGGRNQPQHF. The CDR3 DNA is TGTGCCAGCAGGCGCGGGGGGGGACGAAATCAGCCCCAGCATTTT.

The rearrangement uses TRBV7-3 and TRBJ2-3, with D possibly TRBD1 on 5 matching bases. The germline V gene has CDR1 SGHTA and CDR2 FQGTGA. This CDR3 has 16 residues. The ends were cut back, 2 bases at V and 0 bases at J, with 12 bases in the middle. The CDR3, as DNA: TGTGCCAGCAGCTTAGGGCAGGGATCTAGCACAGATACGCAGTATTTT. Encoded protein: CASSLGQGSSTDTQYF.

About this clone: This sample also contains other DNA sequences that code for the same CDR3. The chain is built from TRBV19 and TRBJ1-1; no clear D gene. Germline assignment: CDR1 LNHDA and CDR2 SQIVND (reference sequence). The V end was cut by 5 bases, the J end by 2 bases, with 6 bases between. This CDR3 contains 12 residues. CDR3 amino acids: CASSLSNTEAFF. DNA for the CDR3: TGTGCCAGTAGTTTAAGCAACACTGAAGCTTTCTTT.

The J gene is TRBJ1-1, the V gene TRBV5-6, with D hard to call. This CDR3 region has 17 residues. V was trimmed by 0 bases and J by 1 base, leaving 16 bases between them. In germline, CDR1 is SGHDT, CDR2 YYEEEE. The DNA of the CDR3 is TGTGCCAGCAGCTTGGTTCGTGGGTTTCGGGGGAACACTGAAGCTTTCTTT. It yields the protein CASSLVRGFRGNTEAFF.

The V call is TRBV13, the J call TRBJ2-7, with 8 bases matching TRBD1. The germline V gene encodes CDR1 PRHDT and CDR2 FYEKMQ (reference sequence). This CDR3 comprises 15 residues. The V gene end was trimmed by 6 bases and the J gene end by 0 bases; junction bases not matched to a gene: 7. CDR3 region: CASSIIGQGSYEQYF. The DNA for the CDR3 is TGTGCCAGCAGTATAATAGGACAGGGCTCCTACGAGCAGTACTTC.

This clone was counted only a few times. This rearrangement joins TRBV5-1 to TRBJ1-3; D is unresolved. This CDR3 has 15 amino acids. The ends were cut back, 1 base at V and 2 bases at J, with 10 bases in the middle. CDR1 SGHRS and CDR2 YFSETQ come from the germline V gene. The CDR3 sequence: CASSLSQVAGNTIYF. As DNA, the CDR3 is TGCGCCAGCAGCTTGAGCCAGGTCGCTGGAAACACCATATATTTT. Full variable domain (outside the CDR3, taken from reference TRBV5-1 and TRBJ1-3): KAGVTQTPRYLIKTRGQQVTLSCSPISGHRSVSWYQQTPGQGLQFLFEYFSETQRNKGNFPGRFSGRQFSNSRSEMNVSTLELGDSALYLCASSLSQVAGNTIYFGEGSWLTVV.

The gene calls are TRBV2 and TRBJ1-5; D might be TRBD1 (6 bases). This CDR3 has 12 residues. V shed 6 bases and J shed 9 bases, with 12 bases lying between them. CDR1 is SNHLY and CDR2 is FYNNEI in the germline V gene. The DNA of the CDR3 is TGTGCCAGCAGGGTGGGGGCCGGGCCCCAGCATTTT. As protein: CASRVGAGPQHF.

The CDR3 loop is CATRNVAGVVETQYF. CDR3 DNA sequence: TGTGCCACCAGAAACGTAGCGGGAGTGGTGGAGACCCAGTACTTC. The chain employs TRBV15 and TRBJ2-5; 9 nucleotides match TRBD2. CDR3 size: 15 residues. Germline trimming cut 6 bases from V and 5 bases from J; bases unmatched to any gene: 10. CDR1 is LNHNV and CDR2 is YYDKDF in the germline V gene (reference sequence).

This chain links TRBV5-5 with TRBJ2-2; 7 bases are a match to TRBD2. Germline CDR1 and CDR2: SGHKS and YYEKEE (reference sequence). The V gene end was trimmed by 3 bases and the J gene end by 4 bases; junction bases not matched to a gene: 15. There are 18 residues in the CDR3. The CDR3 DNA is TGTGCCAGCAGCTCCTCCGTAGGGCGGGAGAGTACCACCGGGGAGCTGTTTTTT. This encodes CASSSSVGRESTTGELFF.

This chain joins TRBV9 and TRBJ2-5; 8 bases are a match to TRBD1. Germline V gene data show CDR1 as SGDLS and CDR2 as YYNGEE. V shed 0 bases, J shed 5 bases, and the junction held 6 bases outside the gene matches. This CDR3 region has 15 residues. CDR3 region: CASSVDRGKGETQYF. DNA of the CDR3: TGTGCCAGCAGCGTAGACAGGGGGAAGGGGGAGACCCAGTACTTC.

The V call is TRBV29-1, the J call TRBJ2-1; maybe TRBD2 (6 bases). Trimming left V 7 bases short and J 7 bases short, with 11 bases between. Germline V gene lookup returns CDR1 SQVTM and CDR2 ANQGSEA. The CDR3 runs 11 residues. As DNA, the CDR3 is TGCAGCGGAAGACGGGAGAATGAGCAGTTCTTC. It specifies CSGRRENEQFF.